This paragraph covers one T cell receptor beta chain sequence. This clonotype appeared many times. Its recognized antigen is unknown. No clone much larger than this one lies a single base away; base qualities are absent. V is clipped by 3 bases and J by 4 bases, and the sequence between their germline boundaries is 12 bases long. Reading from cysteine to phenylalanine, the CDR3 counts 13 amino acids. The kept DNA is CDR3 alone, 39 bases in frame from the first base. CDR1 and CDR2 were assigned from the germline V gene (reference sequence) as DFQATT and SNEGSKA. Amplification of full-length TCR variable regions was done by 5' RACE PCR using constant-region reverse primers, and this step was followed by semi-nested PCR with Nested Universal Primer A. Using the ReliaPrep RNA Cell Miniprep System, total RNA was extracted, and the SMARTer RACE 5'/3' Kit was then used to reverse transcribe the RNA into 5'RACE-ready cDNA. Multiplex adaptors were used to barcode full-length TCR alpha and beta libraries, and the barcoded libraries were sequenced on an Illumina MiSeq. Per the authors' processing: Sequencing data were pooled across the five patients for each of nine subset-tissue groups and compared by unsupervised clustering of TCR gene usage. The Morisita-Horn index, with shared sequences weighted by their contribution to each repertoire, was used to calculate repertoire similarity. TCRdb reran the public reads through fastp at Q25 and MiXCR, keeping productive beta chains. Duplicate CDR3 protein sequences are folded into a single record with the most common DNA and genes. The V and J calls, along with clone size, are taken from TCRdb and not from the paper's own processing. The sample profile shows around 50,000 distinct CDR3 sequences; 26% of them were found once. The leading ten clones occupy roughly 2.3% of the sample.

CD4+CD25+CD127-/low cells were isolated as Tregs. Tregs, naive and memory CD4+ T cells from tumor, blood and ipsilateral draining lymph nodes of 4 or 5 breast cancer patients underwent full-length TCR alpha and beta sequencing. Tumor tissue and lymph nodes obtained by ipsilateral axillary dissection were perfused with PBS, cut into small pieces and digested using collagenase I and hyaluronidase. Sorted cell populations were confirmed by FACS to exceed 90% purity. These data belong to a study (dated by TCRdb to the mid-2010s). Describing the broader study: The study examined whether tumor-infiltrating Tregs in breast cancer are drawn from blood Tregs or arise in situ by conversion from other CD4+ T cell subsets. Beyond this particular receptor, the publication reports: The greatest overlap of tumor-infiltrating Treg TCR alpha and beta sequences was observed with tumor naive CD4+ T cells, followed by blood naive CD4+ T cells. The larger-cohort validation was restricted to a single TCR beta V-J rearrangement rather than whole repertoires. The TCR gene usage of tumor memory CD4+ T cells clustered together with blood and lymph node memory CD4+ cells and with lymph node naive CD4+ cells.

The chain joins TRBV20-1 to TRBJ1-2; the D gene is not confidently resolved. Specimen: tumor-infiltrating Tregs sorted from the breast tumor. The TCR comes from a female donor with breast cancer. The sequenced DNA is TGCAGTGCTAGCCCAACAGTTCGCTATGGCTACACCTTC. Its protein product is CSASPTVRYGYTF.